The subject of this entry is one TCR beta chain. V lost 4 bases, J lost 3 bases, and 21 bases lay in between. The V gene's germline CDR1 is SEHNR and CDR2 FQNEAQ (reference sequence). The CDR3 contains 17 residues. The entry originates in a study of shared clonotypes between healthy human individuals. Naive CD8 cells, CD45RO-negative and positively selected for CCR7, excluded terminally differentiated effector memory CD45RA+ cells. Clones were sequenced by immunoSEQ multiplex PCR, and TCRdb holds only the in-frame ones, with some missing. This table has about 2.1 million clones, about 92% appearing once.

The sequence was obtained from a man aged 18 to 30 in good health. Some clones in this sample may be carry-over from other donors' samples. The chain employs TRBV7-9 and TRBJ1-1; no firm D call. The material sequenced was naive CD8+ T cells from PBMCs. The CDR3: CASSWVVRPGWDTEAFF. The CDR3 coding sequence is TGTGCCAGCAGCTGGGTGGTCCGACCTGGATGGGACACTGAAGCTTTCTTT. The full variable domain, with the rest looked up from reference TRBV7-9 and TRBJ1-1, is DTGVSQNPRHKITKRGQNVTFRCDPISEHNRLYWYRQTLGQGPEFLTYFQNEAQLEKSRLLSDRFSAERPKGSFSTLEIQRTEQGDSAMYLCASSWVVRPGWDTEAFFGQGTRLTVV.